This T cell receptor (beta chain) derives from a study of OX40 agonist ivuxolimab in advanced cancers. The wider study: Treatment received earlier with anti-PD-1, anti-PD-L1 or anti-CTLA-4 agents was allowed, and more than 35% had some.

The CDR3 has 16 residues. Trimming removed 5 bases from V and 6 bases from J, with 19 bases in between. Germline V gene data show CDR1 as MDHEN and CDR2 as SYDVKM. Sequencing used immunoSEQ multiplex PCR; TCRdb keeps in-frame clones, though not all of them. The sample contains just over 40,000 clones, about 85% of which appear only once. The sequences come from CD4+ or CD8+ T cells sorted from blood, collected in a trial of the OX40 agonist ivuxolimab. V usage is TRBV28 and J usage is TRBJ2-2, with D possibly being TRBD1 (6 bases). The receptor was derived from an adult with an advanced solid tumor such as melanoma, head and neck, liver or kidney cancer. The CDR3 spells CASSPRDIGSPGELFF. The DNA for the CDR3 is TGTGCCAGCAGTCCCCGGGACATTGGATCCCCCGGGGAGCTGTTTTTT.